The 13 T cell receptor beta chains in this list originate from one sample, sequenced in a study of CD8 T cells in ankylosing spondylitis. TCRdb re-called the 5' RACE reads through MiXCR, storing one row per CDR3 protein. The repertoire holds over 700,000 distinct CDR3 sequences, with 15% to 20% as singletons. These TCRs' antigens remain unknown. General observations from the study: Under 10 highly homologous variants formed a TCR beta motif that appeared characteristic of ankylosing spondylitis blood.

The sample was blood, either unsorted or a sorted T cell fraction (not recorded which). These TCRs come from a male donor with ankylosing spondylitis.

This clonotype was detected a few times. V is TRBV5-1 and J is TRBJ1-1; perhaps TRBD1 as D (5 bases). The germline V and J ends were trimmed by 5 bases and 1 base, with 15 bases remaining between them. The CDR3 has 15 amino acids. Germline loops: CDR1 SGHRS, CDR2 YFSETQ. CDR3 protein: CASSGDGSRNTEAFF. In DNA, the CDR3 is TGCGCCAGCAGTGGGGACGGTAGTAGGAACACTGAAGCTTTCTTT.

This sequence joins TRBV12-3 or TRBV12-4 and TRBJ2-2, with D hard to call. V was pared by 3 bases and J by 6 bases, with 5 bases between. The CDR3 contains 12 residues. This chain's CDR3 is CASSFVAGELFF. The CDR3 nucleotides read TGTGCCAGCAGTTTTGTTGCCGGGGAGCTGTTTTTT.

This chain links TRBV6-1 with TRBJ2-7; D is ambiguous. V lost 6 bases and J lost 3, with 15 bases in between. The germline V gene has CDR1 MNHNS and CDR2 SASEGT. The CDR3 has 14 amino acids. The CDR3 DNA reads TGTGCCAGCAGCCACCCGGACGGCCGCTACGAGCAGTACTTC. As protein: CASSHPDGRYEQYF.

V is TRBV2 and J is TRBJ2-1; D unclear. Trimming pared 3 bases from V and 7 bases from J, leaving 10 bases between. Germline V gene sequence: CDR1 SNHLY, CDR2 FYNNEI. This CDR3 has 13 residues. The CDR3 region is CASSDMDRNEQFF. The DNA of the CDR3 is TGTGCCAGCAGTGACATGGATAGGAATGAGCAGTTCTTC. Full variable domain (outside the CDR3, taken from reference TRBV2 and TRBJ2-1): EPEVTQTPSHQVTQMGQEVILRCVPISNHLYFYWYRQILGQKVEFLVSFYNNEISEKSEIFDDQFSVERPDGSNFTLKIRSTKLEDSAMYFCASSDMDRNEQFFGPGTRLTVL.

This clonotype was counted a few times. This chain links TRBV9 with TRBJ2-3; weak D call: TRBD1 (6 bases). The V end lost 1 base, the J end lost 1 base, and 10 bases lay between the germline ends. This CDR3 is 15 amino acids long. The germline V gene has CDR1 SGDLS and CDR2 YYNGEE. The CDR3 region is CASSVTGWRTDTQYF. In DNA, the CDR3 is TGTGCCAGCAGCGTAACAGGGTGGCGCACAGATACGCAGTATTTT.

To note about this clonotype: Sequence at one end of the junction differs from germline and may be a read error. The rearrangement links TRBV6-1 to TRBJ1-1; a possible D gene is TRBD1 (5 bases). Per the germline V gene, CDR1 is MNHNS and CDR2 is SASEGT. This CDR3 is 14 amino acids long. This CDR3 is CASRIGRVNTEAYF. CDR3 DNA: TGTGCCAGCAGGATAGGCAGGGTGAACACTGAAGCTTACTTT.

This CDR3 is CASSLVASGSSYEQYF. CDR3 DNA: TGTGCCAGCAGTTTAGTAGCTAGCGGGTCCTCCTACGAGCAGTACTTC. The chain employs TRBV27 and TRBJ2-7; 8 bases match TRBD2. Trimming removed 2 bases from V and 0 bases from J; junction bases left unmatched: 6. Germline V gives CDR1 MNHEY, CDR2 SMNVEV (reference sequence). The CDR3 contains 16 residues.

The V and J genes are TRBV12-3 or TRBV12-4 and TRBJ2-2; D gene ambiguous. V was clipped by 4 bases and J by 1 base, with 7 bases between them. The CDR3 contains 14 residues. Here the CDR3 reads CASSSSENTGELFF. The CDR3 nucleotides read TGTGCCAGCAGTTCGTCGGAGAACACCGGGGAGCTGTTTTTT.

This clonotype was seen only a few times. V and J are TRBV9 and TRBJ2-6; no definite D call. The CDR3 spans 17 residues. Trimming stripped 0 bases from V and 2 bases from J, with 12 bases between. CDR1 is SGDLS and CDR2 is YYNGEE in the germline V gene. The CDR3 is CASSVGWLSTGANVLTF. The CDR3 coding sequence is TGTGCCAGCAGCGTAGGATGGTTGTCGACTGGGGCCAACGTCCTGACTTTC. The full variable domain, completed using reference TRBV9 and TRBJ2-6, is DSGVTQTPKHLITATGQRVTLRCSPRSGDLSVYWYQQSLDQGLQFLIQYYNGEERAKGNILERFSAQQFPDLHSELNLSSLELGDSALYFCASSVGWLSTGANVLTFGAGSRLTVL.

This clonotype showed up just a few times. The chain recombines TRBV9 with TRBJ2-1; D remains unclear. The CDR3 has 12 residues. V lost 0 bases, J lost 13 bases, and 11 bases lay in between. The germline gives CDR1 SGDLS, CDR2 YYNGEE. CDR3 protein: CASSVDPGHQFF. The DNA for the CDR3 is TGTGCCAGCAGCGTAGATCCTGGTCATCAGTTCTTC. Looking up the rest from reference TRBV9 and TRBJ2-1 gives the full variable domain: DSGVTQTPKHLITATGQRVTLRCSPRSGDLSVYWYQQSLDQGLQFLIQYYNGEERAKGNILERFSAQQFPDLHSELNLSSLELGDSALYFCASSVDPGHQFFGPGTRLTVL.

The rearrangement links TRBV5-1 to TRBJ2-3, with D perhaps TRBD2 (6 bases). Trimming pared 4 bases from V and 2 bases from J, leaving 20 bases between. The CDR3 extends over 17 amino acids. Per the germline V gene, CDR1 is SGHRS and CDR2 is YFSETQ. The DNA of the CDR3 is TGCGCCAGCAGCCCACCTCGAGCTAGCGAATACACAGATACGCAGTATTTT. Amino acids: CASSPPRASEYTDTQYF.

The chain is built from TRBV20-1 and TRBJ1-5, with D unresolved. CDR3 length: 16 amino acids. Germline-derived CDR1 and CDR2 are DFQATT and SNEGSKA (reference sequence). V lost 0 bases and J lost 1, with 13 bases in between. For the CDR3, the DNA is TGCAGTGCTAGAGATATCGCACAAGGAAGCAATCAGCCCCAGCATTTT. Its protein product is CSARDIAQGSNQPQHF.

V gene TRBV20-1 combines with J gene TRBJ2-3, with 10 bases aligning to TRBD2. Per the germline V gene, CDR1 is DFQATT and CDR2 is SNEGSKA (reference sequence). The CDR3 runs 13 residues. The V segment lost 4 bases and the J segment 5 bases; nucleotides outside the gene matches: 3. CDR3 sequence reads: CSAKAGGRDTQYF. As DNA, the CDR3 is TGCAGTGCTAAAGCGGGAGGGAGAGATACGCAGTATTTT.